What follows is one T cell receptor beta chain and its context. What it binds is not known. An end of the junction does not agree with germline; a read error may underlie this. The CDR3 has 14 amino acids. Looked up from germline, CDR1 is ENHRY and CDR2 is SYGVKD. This specimen belongs to a study of CD8+CD57+ T cells in acquired aplastic anemia. Regarding the study as a whole: The number of CD8+ CDR3 sequences shared by patients and controls was twenty-nine.

Profiling that covered TCR beta VDJ and CDR3 relied on genomic DNA as its template. TCRdb re-analysed the reads in MiXCR, keeping a single row per CDR3 protein. The sample holds 200,000 to 300,000 distinct CDR3 sequences, 45% to 50% seen once. The authors sequenced patients whose flow cytometry had shown CD8+CD57+ cell expansion. The rearrangement links TRBV10-3 to TRBJ1-6; D remains unclear. This sequence originates from a human donor with aplastic anemia. The sample consisted of sorted CD4+, CD8+, or CD8+CD57+ T cells (not recorded which) from PBMCs. CDR3: CAISESTVNSALHF. In nucleotides, the CDR3 is TGTGCCATCAGTGAGAGCACAGTGAATTCAGCCCTCCACTTT.